This entry lists 30 T cell receptor beta chains sequenced from one sample in a study of T cells after yellow fever vaccination. TCRdb itself ran the 5' RACE reads through MiXCR, one entry per CDR3 protein. The data hold roughly 340,000 distinct CDR3 sequences, with more than 8.5% observed a single time. Sequenced here: PBMCs, sampled on the day of the first yellow fever vaccination. These TCRs come from a man aged 18 to 30 who received the YFV17D yellow fever vaccine.

Many counts were recorded for this clonotype. The chain uses TRBV5-1 and TRBJ2-5; 11 bases fit TRBD2. The CDR3 loop spans 15 amino acids. Losses at the gene ends were 4 bases for V and 1 base for J; bases not matched to a gene: 3. CDR1 is SGHRS, CDR2 YFSETQ, per germline. The CDR3 DNA is TGCGCCAGCAGCCTTAGCGGGGGGGGCCAAGAGACCCAGTACTTC. It translates to CASSLSGGGQETQYF.

In its sample, this clonotype was seen a few times. The chain has TRBV27 and TRBJ2-1; D may be TRBD1 (5 bases). V was shortened by 7 bases and J by 6 bases, with 16 bases between the two germline ends. Germline V gene data show CDR1 as MNHEY and CDR2 as SMNVEV (reference sequence). The CDR3 length is 14 residues. Here the CDR3 DNA reads TGTGCCAGCAAAAGGCAGGGAAAAGGCAATGAGCAGTTCTTC. Translating it yields CASKRQGKGNEQFF.

This clonotype has at least ten counts. This chain's CDR3 is CASSQDWGANSPLHF. The CDR3 DNA reads TGTGCCAGCAGCCAAGATTGGGGTGCGAATTCACCCCTCCACTTT. The V and J genes are TRBV3-1 and TRBJ1-6; D is unresolved. Trimming removed 0 bases from V and 7 bases from J, with 10 bases in between. CDR3 length equals 15 residues. Germline loops: CDR1 LGHDT, CDR2 YNNKEL (reference sequence).

This clonotype showed up many times. The chain joins TRBV5-4 to TRBJ2-3; D gene uncertain. V was shortened by 4 bases and J by 2 bases, with 11 bases between the two germline ends. The CDR3 spans 14 residues. The germline V gene has CDR1 SGHNT and CDR2 YYREEE (reference sequence). CDR3 amino acids: CASSPLDVTDTQYF. The CDR3 DNA follows: TGTGCCAGCAGCCCGCTAGACGTCACAGATACGCAGTATTTT.

The genes are TRBV7-3 and TRBJ2-3; possibly TRBD2 for D (6 bases). CDR3 length: 15 residues. The ends were cut back, 3 bases at V and 5 bases at J, with 15 bases in the middle. Germline V lookup: CDR1 SGHTA, CDR2 FQGTGA. The CDR3: CASSLGGATGDTQYF. The CDR3 coding sequence is TGTGCCAGCAGCTTGGGCGGGGCCACCGGAGATACGCAGTATTTT.

This clonotype was observed a few times. The chain joins TRBV18 to TRBJ2-3, with TRBD2 matching 12 bases. Germline lookup yields CDR1 KGHSH and CDR2 LQKENI. The CDR3 length is 17 residues. Trimming cost V 2 bases and J 3 bases; bases outside gene matches: 6. The CDR3 DNA is TGTGCCAGCTCACCAATGGCTAGCGGGGGGGCGACAGATACGCAGTATTTT. Translating it yields CASSPMASGGATDTQYF.

The rearrangement uses TRBV11-2 and TRBJ1-2; 7 bases align to TRBD1. The junction had 7 bases not matched to a gene; V was cut back by 5 bases and J by 1 base. The CDR3 runs to 15 residues. Looked up from germline, CDR1 is SGHAT and CDR2 is FQNNGV. CDR3 sequence (DNA): TGTGCCAGCAGCATCCGCGGGACAGTTAACTATGGCTACACCTTC. Translated: CASSIRGTVNYGYTF.

This clonotype was seen at least ten times. The V gene is TRBV5-1, the J gene TRBJ2-1; D gene ambiguous. Germline V gene data show CDR1 as SGHRS and CDR2 as YFSETQ. The CDR3 loop spans 13 amino acids. V was cut by 1 base and J by 9 bases, with 11 bases left in between. CDR3 DNA: TGCGCCAGCAGCTTGAGAGGAATAGGTGAGCAGTTCTTC. It yields the protein CASSLRGIGEQFF.

A few counts support this clonotype. The rearrangement uses TRBV5-5 and TRBJ2-5; D gene ambiguous. V was trimmed by 0 bases and J by 5 bases, leaving 14 bases between them. Looked up from germline, CDR1 is SGHKS and CDR2 is YYEKEE (reference sequence). The CDR3 contains 15 residues. The CDR3 bases are TGTGCCAGCAGCTTGGGGGGTTTCGAAGCGGAGACCCAGTACTTC. Its translation: CASSLGGFEAETQYF.

This clonotype occurred a few times. This sequence joins TRBV7-2 and TRBJ2-3, with D perhaps TRBD2 (5 bases). This CDR3 contains 14 residues. V gave up 5 bases and J gave up 5 bases, with 14 bases separating them. The germline V gene encodes CDR1 SGHTA and CDR2 FQGNSA. The CDR3 sequence is CASSKMGREDTQYF. CDR3 nucleotide sequence: TGTGCCAGCAGCAAGATGGGGAGAGAAGATACGCAGTATTTT.

This chain joins TRBV6-1 and TRBJ1-5; D is unresolved. Germline V lookup: CDR1 MNHNS, CDR2 SASEGT. V was shortened by 7 bases and J by 7 bases, with 14 bases between the two germline ends. The CDR3 covers 13 residues. The CDR3 DNA sequence: TGTGCCAGCAATCCCCGATTCGGACAGCCCCAGCATTTT. Amino acids: CASNPRFGQPQHF.

In its sample, this clonotype was seen a few times. This chain links TRBV6-5 with TRBJ1-4; D is unclear. Germline-derived CDR1 and CDR2 are MNHEY and SVGAGI. Trimming took off 0 bases at V and 4 bases at J, with 12 bases between the two ends. This CDR3 has 16 amino acids. The CDR3 DNA reads TGTGCCAGCAGTTACTCGAACCGGCGGATTAATGAAAAACTGTTTTTT. It yields the protein CASSYSNRRINEKLFF.

The chain links TRBV12-3 or TRBV12-4 to TRBJ2-3; D is ambiguous. Trimming removed 3 bases at V and 2 bases at J, with 9 bases between. The CDR3 has 14 residues. The CDR3 DNA sequence: TGTGCCAGCAGTTTTGCCGGTTACACAGATACGCAGTATTTT. It translates to CASSFAGYTDTQYF.

In this sample, this clonotype turned up a few times. The J gene is TRBJ1-5, the V gene TRBV7-2; maybe TRBD1 (6 bases). This CDR3 has 12 amino acids. CDR1 is SGHTA, CDR2 FQGNSA, per germline. The V end was cut by 7 bases, the J end by 7 bases, with 11 bases between. This CDR3 is CASTQQGQPQHF. The CDR3 bases are TGTGCCAGCACGCAACAGGGACAGCCCCAGCATTTT.

The chain employs TRBV18 and TRBJ1-2; no clear D. The V end was cut by 2 bases, the J end by 1 base, with 11 bases between. CDR1 KGHSH and CDR2 LQKENI come from the germline V gene. The CDR3 contains 15 residues. CDR3 loop: CASSPTPGLNYGYTF. CDR3 sequence (DNA): TGTGCCAGCTCACCAACCCCGGGCCTTAACTATGGCTACACCTTC.

This clonotype turned up a few times. The chain combines TRBV7-3 with TRBJ2-3; D unclear. The CDR3 loop spans 15 amino acids. Germline V lookup: CDR1 SGHTA, CDR2 FQGTGA. V was pared by 2 bases and J by 1 base, with 10 bases between. The CDR3 DNA reads as TGTGCCAGCAGCTTATTAGGGCCTGGCACAGATACGCAGTATTTT. This translates into CASSLLGPGTDTQYF.

The table lists this clonotype with a few counts. This chain links TRBV6-2 or TRBV6-3 with TRBJ1-1; no clear D gene. This CDR3 has 14 amino acids. Trimming cost V 5 bases and J 0 bases, with 10 bases left between them. Germline-derived CDR1 and CDR2 are MNHEY and SVGEGT. CDR3 sequence: CASSQALLNTEAFF. DNA for the CDR3: TGTGCCAGCAGTCAAGCCCTCCTGAACACTGAAGCTTTCTTT.

The J gene is TRBJ2-3, the V gene TRBV5-1; D perhaps matches TRBD2 (7 bases). Trimming shortened V by 5 bases and J by 4 bases, and 14 bases separated the two germline ends. From germline, CDR1 is SGHRS and CDR2 YFSETQ. The CDR3 has 14 residues. Here the CDR3 DNA reads TGCGCCAGCAGTAGGGGGGGCCGTCCAGATACGCAGTATTTT. Its translation: CASSRGGRPDTQYF.

This sequence joins TRBV20-1 and TRBJ1-5; possibly TRBD1 for D (5 bases). Between the trimmed V and J ends, which lost 3 bases and 3 bases, there was a span of 18 bases. The CDR3 runs to 16 residues. CDR1 is DFQATT and CDR2 is SNEGSKA in the germline V gene (reference sequence). CDR3 nucleotides: TGCAGTGCTAGTGGCTATGAGGGGCTTGCCAATCAGCCCCAGCATTTT. Encoded protein: CSASGYEGLANQPQHF.

This clonotype was picked up many times. This chain uses TRBV6-5 with TRBJ1-1; D may be TRBD1 (5 bases). This CDR3 has 13 amino acids. V was clipped by 6 bases and J by 3 bases, with 11 bases between them. CDR1 is MNHEY and CDR2 is SVGAGI in the germline V gene. DNA of the CDR3: TGTGCCAGCAGCCCAAGGGGTGACACTGAAGCTTTCTTT. Residues: CASSPRGDTEAFF.

This clonotype was counted between two and nine times. This rearrangement joins TRBV12-3 or TRBV12-4 to TRBJ1-1, with unresolved D. CDR3 size: 16 residues. V shed 3 bases and J shed 0 bases, with 14 bases lying between them. Here the CDR3 DNA reads TGTGCCAGCAGTTTCGGGATGGACGGAATGAACACTGAAGCTTTCTTT. It is translated as CASSFGMDGMNTEAFF.

There are many counts of this clonotype. V usage is TRBV5-4 and J usage is TRBJ1-1; 8 nucleotides line up with TRBD1. CDR1 is SGHNT and CDR2 is YYREEE in the germline V gene (reference sequence). V shed 1 base and J 11 bases; nucleotides not matched to a gene: 4. The CDR3 length is 12 residues. The CDR3 spells CASSLNRDRAFF. The CDR3 nucleotides are TGTGCCAGCAGCTTGAACCGGGACAGGGCTTTCTTT.

There are a few counts of this clonotype. A read error may account for a junction end that differs from germline. The chain uses TRBV20-1 and TRBJ2-7, with D unresolved. The CDR3 extends over 16 amino acids. The germline V gene encodes CDR1 DFQATT and CDR2 SNEGSKA (reference sequence). CDR3 sequence: CCARDWVGSSSYEQYF. The CDR3 DNA reads as TGCTGTGCTAGAGATTGGGTGGGGTCGAGCTCCTACGAGCAGTACTTC.

This clonotype was picked up a small number of times. This chain links TRBV9 with TRBJ2-1; no reliable D call. Looked up from germline, CDR1 is SGDLS and CDR2 is YYNGEE. With 0 bases removed from V and 12 bases from J, the gap between germline ends came to 10 bases. CDR3 size: 12 residues. The CDR3 sequence: CASSVVGPPQFF. CDR3 DNA sequence: TGTGCCAGCAGCGTAGTCGGACCCCCGCAGTTCTTC.

In its sample, this clonotype was seen a few times. This chain uses TRBV20-1 with TRBJ2-2; D remains unclear. The germline CDR1 and CDR2 sequences are DFQATT and SNEGSKA (reference sequence). The CDR3 loop spans 15 amino acids. Trimming pared 6 bases from V and 1 base from J, leaving 15 bases between. In nucleotides, the CDR3 is TGCAGTGCACCCGACATTTTTGGGAACACCGGGGAGCTGTTTTTT. This translates into CSAPDIFGNTGELFF.

This clonotype was seen repeatedly, ten times or more. V usage is TRBV4-2 and J usage is TRBJ1-4; D is undetermined. V was trimmed by 0 bases and J by 6 bases, leaving 11 bases between them. This CDR3 contains 15 residues. The germline gives CDR1 LGHNA, CDR2 YNFKEQ. In DNA, the CDR3 is TGTGCCAGCAGCCAAGATCCGGACTCCTATGAAAAACTGTTTTTT. Protein: CASSQDPDSYEKLFF.

There are a few counts of this clonotype. J is TRBJ1-4 and V is TRBV12-3 or TRBV12-4, with no clear D. V was clipped by 5 bases and J by 1 base, with 8 bases between them. The CDR3 contains 14 residues. The CDR3 loop reads CASSRVKTNEKLFF. The CDR3 DNA reads TGTGCCAGCAGTCGGGTTAAAACTAATGAAAAACTGTTTTTT.

This clonotype was detected only a few times. The chain uses TRBV5-1 and TRBJ1-1; D unresolved. V dropped 4 bases and J dropped 3 bases, with 10 bases sitting between them. Germline V gene lookup returns CDR1 SGHRS and CDR2 YFSETQ. The CDR3 covers 13 residues. In nucleotides, the CDR3 is TGCGCCAGCAGCCCCCTAAGTTACACTGAAGCTTTCTTT. Amino acids: CASSPLSYTEAFF.

This clonotype has a count of ten or more. V and J are TRBV7-8 and TRBJ2-7; 11 nucleotides align to TRBD2. CDR1 and CDR2 (germline): SGHVS, FQNEAQ. With V trimmed by 5 bases and J by 3 bases, 9 bases remained unmatched. The CDR3 length is 16 residues. The CDR3 region is CASSRSSGTSGYEQYV. The DNA for the CDR3 is TGTGCCAGCAGCCGATCCTCCGGGACTAGCGGCTACGAGCAGTACGTC.

At least ten counts were recorded for this clonotype. The chain recombines TRBV7-3 with TRBJ2-5; 11 bases fit TRBD1. V was pared by 5 bases and J by 4 bases, with 6 bases of the junction left unmatched. Per the germline V gene, CDR1 is SGHTA and CDR2 is FQGTGA. The CDR3 covers 15 residues. CDR3 sequence: CASSKGQGGRETQYF. For the CDR3, the DNA is TGTGCCAGCAGCAAGGGACAGGGGGGCAGAGAGACCCAGTACTTC.